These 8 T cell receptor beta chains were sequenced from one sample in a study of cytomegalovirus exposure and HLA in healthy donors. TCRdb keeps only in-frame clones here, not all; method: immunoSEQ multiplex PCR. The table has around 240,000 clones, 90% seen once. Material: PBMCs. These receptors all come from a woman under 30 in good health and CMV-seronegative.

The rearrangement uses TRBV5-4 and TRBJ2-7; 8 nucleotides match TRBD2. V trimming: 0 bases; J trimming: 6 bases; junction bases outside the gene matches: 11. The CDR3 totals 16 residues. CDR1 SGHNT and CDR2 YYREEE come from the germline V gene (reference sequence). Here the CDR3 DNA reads TGTGCCAGCAGCTTGGAGGGAGCGGGGGCCCCTCGCGAGCAGTACTTC. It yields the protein CASSLEGAGAPREQYF.

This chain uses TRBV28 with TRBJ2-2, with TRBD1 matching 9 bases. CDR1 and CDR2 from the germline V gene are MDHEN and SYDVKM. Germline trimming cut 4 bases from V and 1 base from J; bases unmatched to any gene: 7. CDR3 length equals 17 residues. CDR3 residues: CASSSTGGSLNTGELFF. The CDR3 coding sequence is TGTGCCAGCAGTTCCACAGGGGGCTCCCTGAACACCGGGGAGCTGTTTTTT.

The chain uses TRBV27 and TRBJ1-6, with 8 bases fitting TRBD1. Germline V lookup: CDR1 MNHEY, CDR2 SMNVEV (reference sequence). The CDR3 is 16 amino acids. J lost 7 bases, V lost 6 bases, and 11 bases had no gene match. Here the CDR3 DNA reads TGTGCCAGCAGAACCACTCAGGGGGCGCGAAATTCACCCCTCCACTTT. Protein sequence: CASRTTQGARNSPLHF.

CDR3 loop: CAISGRLAGSDEQYF. The CDR3 DNA follows: TGTGCCATCAGTGGAAGACTAGCCGGGTCGGACGAGCAGTACTTC. The V and J genes are TRBV10-3 and TRBJ2-7; 7 bases are a match to TRBD2. Trimming cost V 4 bases and J 5 bases; bases outside gene matches: 11. CDR3 length: 15 amino acids. Germline values: CDR1 ENHRY, CDR2 SYGVKD.

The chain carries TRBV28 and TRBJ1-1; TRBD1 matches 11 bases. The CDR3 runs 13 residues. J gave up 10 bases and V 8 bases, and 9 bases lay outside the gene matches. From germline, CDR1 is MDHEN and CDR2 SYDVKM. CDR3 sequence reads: CASHGQGAAVAFF. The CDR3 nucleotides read TGTGCCAGCCACGGACAGGGGGCTGCGGTAGCTTTCTTT.

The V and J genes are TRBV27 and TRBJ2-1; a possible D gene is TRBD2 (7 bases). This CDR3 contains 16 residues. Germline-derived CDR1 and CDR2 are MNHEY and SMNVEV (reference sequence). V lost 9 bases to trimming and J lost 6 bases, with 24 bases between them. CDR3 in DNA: TGTGCCAGTAACTTGGGAGGGGGGTTGTATATCAATGAGCAGTTCTTC. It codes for CASNLGGGLYINEQFF.

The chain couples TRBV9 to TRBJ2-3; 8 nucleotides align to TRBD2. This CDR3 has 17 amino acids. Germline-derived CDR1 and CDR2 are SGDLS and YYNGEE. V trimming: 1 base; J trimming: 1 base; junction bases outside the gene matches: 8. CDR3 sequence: CASSVLSGGAGTDTQYF. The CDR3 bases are TGTGCCAGCAGCGTATTAAGCGGGGGAGCCGGCACAGATACGCAGTATTTT.

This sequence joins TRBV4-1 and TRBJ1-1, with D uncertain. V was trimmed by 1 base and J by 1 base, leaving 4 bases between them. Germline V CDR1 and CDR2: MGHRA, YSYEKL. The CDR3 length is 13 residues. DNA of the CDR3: TGCGCCAGCAGCCAAGTTCAGAACACTGAAGCTTTCTTT. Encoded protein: CASSQVQNTEAFF.